The clone carrying this T cell receptor (beta chain) was recorded a few times. This CDR3 has 13 residues. These data come from a study of blood T cell repertoires in COVID-19. Study as a whole: The study drew acute and convalescent COVID-19 samples from the United States, Italy and Spain.

Here immunoSEQ multiplex PCR was the method, and the copy in TCRdb shows in-frame clones only, minus some. This sample has roughly 150,000 clones, with about nine tenths found just once. The chain recombines TRBV1 with TRBJ2-7; the table's D call TRBD2 went unverified against the DNA. TRBV1 is marked as a pseudogene. Sequenced: PBMCs or T cells enriched from blood (not recorded which). The receptor's source is a woman aged 40-49 years who had been exposed to COVID-19. DNA for the CDR3: TGCAATCTGCTAGTGGGAGAATGGGGCGAGCAGTACTTC. Translated, it gives CNLLVGEWGEQYF.